The 17 T cell receptor beta chains below all came from one sample that was sequenced in a study of T cell responses to AZD1222 COVID-19 vaccine. Here immunoSEQ multiplex PCR was the method, and the copy in TCRdb shows in-frame clones only, minus some. The table includes around 260,000 clones, approximately 95% detected once. The sequencing used peripheral blood, collected on day 0 of AZD1222 vaccination. These receptors were collected from an adult in good health.

This chain uses TRBV19 with TRBJ1-1; D may be TRBD1 (5 bases). CDR3 length equals 14 residues. Looked up from germline, CDR1 is LNHDA and CDR2 is SQIVND (reference sequence). V dropped 7 bases and J dropped 1 base, with 13 bases sitting between them. The CDR3 region has the DNA TGTGCCAGTATCCCCAGGGACGGGAACACTGAAGCTTTCTTT. Translated: CASIPRDGNTEAFF.

This clone came up once. The chain combines TRBV28 with TRBJ2-7; D unclear. This CDR3 has 15 amino acids. The germline gives CDR1 MDHEN, CDR2 SYDVKM. V lost 5 bases to trimming and J lost 5 bases, with 19 bases between them. CDR3 sequence (DNA): TGTGCCAGCAGTACCCTTCTCGGCCGGAAAGACGAGCAGTACTTC. It is translated as CASSTLLGRKDEQYF.

This chain links TRBV2 with TRBJ2-3; D unresolved. Trimming took 1 base from V and 0 from J, leaving 11 bases between them. This CDR3 is built from 16 residues. The germline CDR1 and CDR2 sequences are SNHLY and FYNNEI. CDR3 sequence (DNA): TGTGCCAGCAGTGAAGTGGAGAGAACTAGCACAGATACGCAGTATTTT. The encoded protein is CASSEVERTSTDTQYF.

The rearrangement uses TRBV19 and TRBJ2-6; D is unclear. With 4 bases removed from V and 4 bases from J, the gap between germline ends came to 8 bases. The CDR3 has 14 amino acids. CDR1 and CDR2 (germline): LNHDA, SQIVND (reference sequence). CDR3 in DNA: TGTGCCAGTAGTAGTTTGGGCGGGGCCAACGTCCTGACTTTC. This codes for CASSSLGGANVLTF.

This clone was recorded only once. The J gene is TRBJ2-3, the V gene TRBV5-1; 8 nucleotides match TRBD2. V dropped 4 bases and J dropped 2; count of bases not matched to a gene: 3. The CDR3 is 14 amino acids. Per the germline V gene, CDR1 is SGHRS and CDR2 is YFSETQ. The CDR3 bases are TGCGCCAGCAGCATTAGCGGGACCACAGATACGCAGTATTTT. This translates into CASSISGTTDTQYF. The whole variable domain, remainder taken from reference TRBV5-1 and TRBJ2-3, is KAGVTQTPRYLIKTRGQQVTLSCSPISGHRSVSWYQQTPGQGLQFLFEYFSETQRNKGNFPGRFSGRQFSNSRSEMNVSTLELGDSALYLCASSISGTTDTQYFGPGTRLTVL.

This chain uses TRBV2 with TRBJ1-5, with D maybe TRBD1 (6 bases). The CDR3 length is 17 residues. V lost 2 bases to trimming and J lost 2 bases, with 16 bases between them. Germline lookup yields CDR1 SNHLY and CDR2 FYNNEI. CDR3 region: CASSESGGSGGNQPQHF. The CDR3 nucleotides are TGTGCCAGCAGTGAATCCGGGGGCAGTGGAGGCAATCAGCCCCAGCATTTT.

The chain has TRBV7-9 and TRBJ1-5; TRBD1 agrees at 9 bases. Germline-derived CDR1 and CDR2 are SEHNR and FQNEAQ (reference sequence). The J segment lost 6 bases and the V segment lost 0 bases, leaving 6 bases of the junction unmatched. This CDR3 has 16 amino acids. The CDR3 here is CASSLAGTGQAQPQHF. As DNA, the CDR3 is TGTGCCAGCAGCTTAGCTGGGACAGGGCAGGCTCAGCCCCAGCATTTT. Full variable domain (outside the CDR3, taken from reference TRBV7-9 and TRBJ1-5): DTGVSQNPRHKITKRGQNVTFRCDPISEHNRLYWYRQTLGQGPEFLTYFQNEAQLEKSRLLSDRFSAERPKGSFSTLEIQRTEQGDSAMYLCASSLAGTGQAQPQHFGDGTRLSIL.

V and J are TRBV3-1 (or the pseudogene TRBV3-2) and TRBJ2-7, with D perhaps being TRBD1 or TRBD2 (5 bases each). Germline V gene sequence: CDR1 LGHDT, CDR2 YNNKEL (reference sequence). This CDR3 has 14 amino acids. The ends were cut back, 1 base at V and 7 bases at J, with 14 bases in the middle. The CDR3 protein is CASSQGGEPGEQYF. DNA for the CDR3: TGTGCCAGCAGCCAAGGAGGGGAACCTGGGGAGCAGTACTTC.

The chain has TRBV11-3 and TRBJ2-5, with D perhaps TRBD2 (5 bases). The CDR3 is 13 amino acids. Germline V gene data show CDR1 as SGHNT and CDR2 as YENEEA. The V end lost 8 bases, the J end lost 2 bases, and 12 bases lay between the germline ends. This CDR3 is CASASRGQETQYF. CDR3 bases: TGTGCCAGCGCAAGTCGGGGACAAGAGACCCAGTACTTC.

The gene calls are TRBV10-3 and TRBJ1-2; D is uncertain. The V and J ends lost 3 bases and 4 bases respectively, with 6 bases between them. The germline V gene has CDR1 ENHRY and CDR2 SYGVKD. This CDR3 has 12 residues. The CDR3 loop is CAISDDRYGYTF. The CDR3, as DNA: TGTGCCATCAGTGATGACCGCTATGGCTACACCTTC.

This clone occurred once. The chain employs TRBV5-4 and TRBJ2-2; the D gene is possibly TRBD1 (6 bases). This CDR3 is built from 15 residues. V lost 4 bases and J 6 bases, leaving 16 bases between the germline ends. Germline values: CDR1 SGHNT, CDR2 YYREEE (reference sequence). The CDR3 nucleotides read TGTGCCAGCAGCCCCGGGACAAGTAATCCCGGGGAGCTGTTTTTT. It codes for CASSPGTSNPGELFF. Looking up the rest from reference TRBV5-4 and TRBJ2-2 gives the full variable domain: ETGVTQSPTHLIKTRGQQVTLRCSSQSGHNTVSWYQQALGQGPQFIFQYYREEENGRGNFPPRFSGLQFPNYSSELNVNALELDDSALYLCASSPGTSNPGELFFGEGSRLTVL.

The genes are TRBV7-9 and TRBJ1-1; D not resolved. Germline CDR1 reads SEHNR; CDR2 reads FQNEAQ (reference sequence). V lost 3 bases and J lost 1, with 9 bases in between. The CDR3 totals 14 residues. The DNA of the CDR3 is TGTGCCAGCAGCTTGAGAGGGTCGAACACTGAAGCTTTCTTT. Residues: CASSLRGSNTEAFF.

The chain's CDR3 is CASAPSGGAGDTQYF. The CDR3 bases are TGCGCCAGCGCACCGAGCGGGGGGGCTGGAGATACGCAGTATTTT. J is TRBJ2-3 and V is TRBV5-1; 10 positions match TRBD2. V was pared by 7 bases and J by 5 bases, with 10 bases of the junction left unmatched. This CDR3 spans 15 amino acids. Germline V gene sequence: CDR1 SGHRS, CDR2 YFSETQ.

V and J are TRBV7-3 and TRBJ2-7; 10 nucleotides match TRBD1. Trimming removed 2 bases from V and 5 bases from J; junction bases left unmatched: 0. CDR1 is SGHTA, CDR2 FQGTGA, per germline. The length of the CDR3 is 13 residues. This CDR3 is CASSLDRGHEQYF. The CDR3 coding sequence is TGTGCCAGCAGCTTAGACAGGGGGCACGAGCAGTACTTC.

This clone appeared a few times. V gene TRBV11-2 combines with J gene TRBJ1-2, with unresolved D. CDR3 length: 13 amino acids. Germline V gene lookup returns CDR1 SGHAT and CDR2 FQNNGV. Trimming pared 0 bases from V and 8 bases from J, leaving 10 bases between. CDR3 amino acids: CASSLEGYEGYTF. The CDR3 DNA sequence: TGTGCCAGCAGCTTAGAGGGCTACGAAGGCTACACCTTC.

This clone was observed once. The chain employs TRBV19 and TRBJ1-4; perhaps TRBD1 as D (6 bases). Between the trimmed V and J ends, which lost 5 bases and 14 bases, there was a span of 24 bases. Germline V gene lookup returns CDR1 LNHDA and CDR2 SQIVND (reference sequence). This CDR3 is 15 amino acids long. CDR3 nucleotides: TGTGCCAGTAGTCCAAGGGGGGCTTTCGGGGTCCGGCTGTTTTTT. Amino acid sequence: CASSPRGAFGVRLFF.

V is TRBV7-8 and J is TRBJ1-6; D is unresolved. V gave up 0 bases and J gave up 10 bases, with 13 bases separating them. The CDR3 runs 15 residues. CDR1 SGHVS and CDR2 FQNEAQ come from the germline V gene. The chain's CDR3 is CASSLAPPPWSPLHF. The DNA of the CDR3 is TGTGCCAGCAGCTTAGCCCCTCCTCCTTGGTCACCCCTCCACTTT.